This record covers a single T cell receptor beta chain. The data were obtained in a study of T cell changes during pregnancy in multiple sclerosis. V lost 3 bases to trimming and J lost 7 bases, with 12 bases between them. The CDR3 spans 14 residues. CDR1 and CDR2 (germline): ENHRY, SYGVKD. Here immunoSEQ multiplex PCR was the method, and the copy in TCRdb shows in-frame clones only, minus some. The table records approximately 100,000 clones, 75% to 95% of them present only once. The rearrangement joins TRBV10-3 to TRBJ1-4, with D possibly TRBD1 on 5 matching bases. The clonotype comes from a female donor with multiple sclerosis, enrolled in a pregnancy study. Here the sequenced sample was peripheral blood, taken before pregnancy. The CDR3 DNA follows: TGTGCCATCAGTGACAGGGCCCTGAGTGAAAAACTGTTTTTT. Protein product: CAISDRALSEKLFF.